The 26 T cell receptor beta chains below all came from one sample that was sequenced in a study of tissue T cells after allogeneic stem cell transplantation. Time point given: mouse harvest day 14 after allogeneic transplant. Mouse grafts combined 10^7 T-cell-depleted bone marrow cells with 10^6 splenic CD5+ T cells. Data came from immunoSEQ multiplex PCR; TCRdb stores just in-frame clones and leaves some out. The sample shows more than 1,000 clones, roughly 46% of them seen only once. The sample comprised gut tissue. These receptors were taken from a female BALB/c mouse given C57BL/6 T cells with graft-versus-host disease after an allogeneic hematopoietic cell transplant.

About this clone: Gene and germline names: mouse. The CDR3 goes on 1 residue after the read ends, and that part is filled in from the germline J gene. The chain combines TRBV26 with TRBJ2-7; a weak D match, TRBD2 (6 bases). Germline V gives CDR1 KGHPV, CDR2 FQNQEV (reference sequence). The CDR3 has 15 residues. V was trimmed by 0 bases and J by 0 bases, leaving 9 bases between them. CDR3 amino acids: CASSLSWGSSYEQYF. The sequenced CDR3 bases are TGTGCCAGCAGTCTGTCGTGGGGGAGCTCCTATGAACAGTAC. Based on the CDR3 plus reference TRBV26 and TRBJ2-7, the full variable domain is NSKVIQTPRYLVKGQGQKAKMRCIPEKGHPVVFWYQQNKNNEFKFLINFQNQEVLQQIDMTEKRFSAECPSNSPCSLEIQSSEAGDSALYLCASSLSWGSSYEQYFGPGTRLTVL.

This clone has only a few counts. The germline and genes are mouse ones. The read terminates 1 residue before the CDR3 end, so the remaining end is supplied by the germline J gene. This chain joins TRBV4 and TRBJ1-4, with 11 bases lining up with TRBD1. This CDR3 region has 17 residues. Germline CDR1 and CDR2: LGHDT and YNNKQL (reference sequence). The V and J ends lost 3 bases and 0 bases, in that order; junction bases with no gene match: 3. CDR3 region: CASSYRDRGFSNERLFF. CDR3 DNA, as far as it was read: TGTGCCAGCAGCTACCGGGACAGGGGGTTTTCCAACGAAAGATTATTT.

Turning to this clone: The listed genes are named as in mouse. The read terminates 1 residue ahead of where the CDR3 ends, so the germline J gene completes it. The gene calls are TRBV3 and TRBJ1-5; D is unresolved. V was shortened by 2 bases and J by 0 bases, with 5 bases between the two germline ends. Per germline, CDR1 SNHLY and CDR2 FYNGKV (reference sequence). CDR3 length: 14 residues. The sequenced part of the CDR3 DNA is TGTGCCAGCAGCTTACGCAATAACAACCAGGCTCCGCTT. Amino acids: CASSLRNNNQAPL. The whole CDR3 sequence reads CASSLRNNNQAPLF.

This clone turned up a few times. Genes and germline come from the mouse. The CDR3 extends 1 residue past the end of the read, so its final part is completed from the germline J gene. The chain is built from TRBV16 and TRBJ1-1; 7 bases line up with TRBD1. V shed 5 bases, J shed 0 bases, and the junction held 3 bases outside the gene matches. The CDR3 length is 14 residues. CDR1 and CDR2 from the germline V gene are SGHSA and FRNQAP. The covered CDR3 bases are TGTGCAAGCAGCGAAGGGACAGCAAACACAGAAGTCTTC. This sequence encodes CASSEGTANTEVF. In full, the CDR3 is CASSEGTANTEVFF.

By share, this clone counts as large. Gene names refer to mouse genes. The CDR3 goes on 1 residue after the read ends, and that part is filled in from the germline J gene. The chain couples TRBV26 to TRBJ2-4, with TRBD2 matching 7 bases. This CDR3 has 14 residues. Losses at the gene ends were 0 bases for V and 5 bases for J; bases not matched to a gene: 2. Germline CDR1 is KGHPV and CDR2 is FQNQEV (reference sequence). CDR3 DNA (partial): TGTGCCAGCAGTCTGTCACCTGGGGGAAACACCTTGTAC. Translating it yields CASSLSPGGNTLY. The full-length CDR3 reads as CASSLSPGGNTLYF.

For this clone: Gene names are mouse gene names. The CDR3 is cut off 1 residue early in the read; its end comes from the germline J gene. This rearrangement joins TRBV24 to TRBJ2-5, with 11 bases that match TRBD2. Germline CDR1 reads KGHTA; CDR2 reads FRNEEI. The CDR3 totals 14 residues. With V trimmed by 6 bases and J by 3 bases, 2 bases remained unmatched. The sequenced part of the CDR3 DNA is TGTGCCAGCAGACTGGGGGGGCCTCAAGACACCCAGTAC. This translates into CASRLGGPQDTQY. The CDR3, in full, reads CASRLGGPQDTQYF.

This clone has more than one count but fewer than ten. Mouse germline and gene names are used. Read sequence stops 1 residue before the CDR3 end, and the germline J gene provides the missing end. The chain is built from TRBV1 and TRBJ2-7; 9 bases are shared with TRBD2. V trimming: 6 bases; J trimming: 4 bases; junction bases outside the gene matches: 4. This CDR3 is 13 amino acids long. Germline V CDR1 and CDR2: NSQYPW, LRSPGD (reference sequence). The covered CDR3 bases are TGCACCTGCAGGGAGACTGGGGGTTATGAACAGTAC. It codes for CTCRETGGYEQY. The CDR3 as a whole reads CTCRETGGYEQYF.

This clone was detected a few times. The listed genes are named as in mouse. The CDR3 extends 1 residue past the end of the read, so its final part is completed from the germline J gene. V and J are TRBV4 and TRBJ1-1; no firm D call. The germline CDR1 and CDR2 sequences are LGHDT and YNNKQL (reference sequence). The CDR3 runs 13 residues. V was trimmed by 4 bases and J by 3 bases, leaving 9 bases between them. The CDR3 is CASSFLGHTEVFF. The covered CDR3 bases are TGTGCCAGCAGCTTCCTCGGACACACAGAAGTCTTC.

In regard to this clone: Germline and genes: mouse. The DNA ends 1 residue before the CDR3 does, and the rest of the CDR3 is filled in from the germline J gene. This chain uses TRBV4 with TRBJ2-5; 9 bases agree with TRBD1. CDR3 length: 15 residues. The V segment lost 5 bases and the J segment 2 bases; nucleotides outside the gene matches: 5. Germline CDR1 LGHDT, CDR2 YNNKQL (reference sequence). The CDR3 bases that were read are TGTGCCAGCAGCCACCGGGACAGGGTCCAAGACACCCAGTAC. Its translation is CASSHRDRVQDTQY. The whole CDR3 sequence is CASSHRDRVQDTQYF.

This clone was seen only a few times. Gene names are mouse gene names. Read data end 1 residue before the CDR3 end; the end is taken from the germline J gene. The rearrangement links TRBV12-2 to TRBJ2-5; 11 nucleotides match TRBD2. The J segment lost 3 bases and the V segment lost 3 bases, leaving 4 bases of the junction unmatched. The CDR3 has 15 residues. Germline V gene lookup returns CDR1 SGHLS and CDR2 HYDKME. Partial CDR3 DNA: TGTGCCAGCTCTTCCGGGACTGGGGGACAAGACACCCAGTAC. Translation gives CASSSGTGGQDTQY. The complete CDR3 reads CASSSGTGGQDTQYF.

This clone rates as hyperexpanded. Mouse gene names apply. The CDR3 end lies 1 residue beyond the end of the read and is filled in from the germline J gene. The chain is built from TRBV31 and TRBJ2-7, with 12 bases fitting TRBD2. Trimming took 7 bases from V and 6 from J; bases not matched to a gene: 4. Germline CDR1 and CDR2: GKSSPN and SITVG. This CDR3 comprises 12 residues. This CDR3 reads CASDWGGVEQYF. CDR3 bases read: TGTGCCTCAGACTGGGGGGGCGTTGAACAGTAC.

Points on this clone: Germline and genes here are mouse. Read coverage stops 1 residue before the CDR3 terminus; the germline J gene supplies the remainder. The rearrangement links TRBV26 to TRBJ1-1, with D hard to call. The V gene lost 3 bases and the J gene lost 1 base, with 6 bases spanning the gap. CDR1 KGHPV and CDR2 FQNQEV come from the germline V gene (reference sequence). This CDR3 region has 13 residues. CDR3 residues: CASSLNRNTEVFF. The part of the CDR3 DNA that was read is TGTGCCAGCAGTCTAAACAGAAACACAGAAGTCTTC.

For this clone: Genes here carry mouse names. The CDR3 end is not reached by the read, which stops 1 residue before it; the germline J gene fills it in. V usage is TRBV26 and J usage is TRBJ1-1; 9 bases match TRBD1. The V gene end was trimmed by 4 bases and the J gene end by 3 bases; junction bases not matched to a gene: 3. The CDR3 consists of 14 residues. Per germline, CDR1 KGHPV and CDR2 FQNQEV (reference sequence). Incomplete CDR3 DNA: TGTGCCAGCAGTCAGACAGGGGGGCACACAGAAGTCTTC. It is translated as CASSQTGGHTEVF. The whole CDR3 reads CASSQTGGHTEVFF.

Details on this clone: Mouse names are used for the genes. The read falls 1 residue short of the CDR3 end, and the missing part is taken from the germline J gene. V is TRBV16 and J is TRBJ1-3, with TRBD1 as a possible D gene (6 bases). CDR3 length: 16 amino acids. The germline V and J ends were trimmed by 3 bases and 0 bases, with 12 bases remaining between them. CDR1 SGHSA and CDR2 FRNQAP come from the germline V gene. The CDR3 DNA, read in part, is TGTGCAAGCAGCTTCGGGGGCCAGAATTCTGGAAATACGCTCTAT. Protein sequence: CASSFGGQNSGNTLY. The CDR3 as a whole reads CASSFGGQNSGNTLYF.

The table lists this clone with a few counts. The genes and germline here are from mouse. The sequence runs out 1 residue before the end of the CDR3; the remainder is reconstructed from the germline J gene. This rearrangement joins TRBV26 to TRBJ1-4, with 7 bases matching TRBD1. The CDR3 has 14 residues. Losses at the gene ends were 2 bases for V and 3 bases for J; bases not matched to a gene: 0. Germline values: CDR1 KGHPV, CDR2 FQNQEV (reference sequence). The CDR3 loop reads CASSLQGANERLFF. Incomplete CDR3 DNA: TGTGCCAGCAGTCTGCAGGGGGCCAACGAAAGATTATTT.

Comment on this clone: Gene names are the mouse ones. The CDR3 end lies 1 residue beyond the end of the read and is filled in from the germline J gene. V and J are TRBV13-2 and TRBJ1-2; possibly TRBD1 for D (6 bases). The CDR3 contains 15 residues. CDR1 and CDR2 (germline): NNHNN, SYGAGS (reference sequence). The V and J ends lost 3 bases and 0 bases respectively, with 12 bases between them. Here the CDR3 reads CASGGPGQTNSDYTF. CDR3 bases read: TGTGCCAGCGGTGGTCCGGGACAAACAAACTCCGACTACACC.

On this clone itself: Gene names refer to mouse genes. CDR3 amino acids: CASSQGSEVFF. The CDR3 bases that were read are TGTGCCAGCAGCCAAGGCTCAGAAGTCTTC. This chain links TRBV5 with TRBJ1-1; no clear D gene. The sequenced fragment ends 1 residue before the CDR3 boundary, so the rest is inferred from the germline J gene. The germline V gene encodes CDR1 LGHNA and CDR2 YNLKQL (reference sequence). This CDR3 is built from 11 residues. V dropped 1 base and J dropped 6 bases, with 3 bases sitting between them.

Concerning this clone: The gene symbols are mouse symbols. The CDR3 end is not reached by the read, which stops 1 residue before it; the germline J gene fills it in. This chain uses TRBV5 with TRBJ2-7; 7 nucleotides agree with TRBD1. The V gene's germline CDR1 is LGHNA and CDR2 YNLKQL (reference sequence). This CDR3 has 13 residues. V dropped 4 bases and J dropped 3; count of bases not matched to a gene: 3. CDR3 region: CASSPQGVYEQYF. CDR3 DNA, as far as it was read: TGTGCCAGCAGCCCTCAGGGGGTCTATGAACAGTAC.

Points on this clone: The genes and germline here are from mouse. The CDR3 DNA, read in part, is TGTGCCAGCTCTCTTCAGGGGAGTCAAAACACCTTGTAC. Protein product: CASSLQGSQNTLY. The full-length CDR3 reads as CASSLQGSQNTLYF. V usage is TRBV12-2 and J usage is TRBJ2-4; perhaps TRBD1 as D (6 bases). The CDR3 end falls 1 residue outside the read, so it is completed with the germline J gene. This CDR3 comprises 14 residues. Between the trimmed V and J ends, which lost 1 base and 0 bases, there was a span of 7 bases. Germline lookup yields CDR1 SGHLS and CDR2 HYDKME.

This clone showed up just a few times. Gene names and germline refer to mouse. CDR3 DNA, as far as it was read: TGTGCCAGCAGCTGGGGACTGGGGGGGCGCCAAAACACCTTGTAC. Protein sequence: CASSWGLGGRQNTLY. The whole CDR3 protein is CASSWGLGGRQNTLYF. The chain couples TRBV4 to TRBJ2-4, with TRBD2 identical over 14 bases. The read ends 1 residue shy of where the CDR3 ends; the end is completed using the germline J gene. J lost 3 bases, V lost 4 bases, and 3 bases had no gene match. Germline CDR1 and CDR2: LGHDT and YNNKQL (reference sequence). The CDR3 length is 16 residues.

As concerns this clone: Gene names and germline match the mouse. The read terminates 1 residue ahead of where the CDR3 ends, so the germline J gene completes it. The chain couples TRBV29 to TRBJ2-5; 9 bases match TRBD2. CDR1 and CDR2 from the germline V gene are MSHET and SYDVDS. V shed 3 bases, J shed 3 bases, and the junction held 1 base outside the gene matches. The CDR3 covers 14 residues. CDR3 in amino acids: CASSFTGGQDTQYF. The CDR3 bases that were read are TGTGCTAGCAGTTTCACTGGGGGGCAAGACACCCAGTAC.

This clone was counted a few times. Mouse gene names and germline throughout. From the germline J gene comes the end of the CDR3, since the read stops 1 residue before it. The V call is TRBV26, the J call TRBJ2-7; 11 bases agree with TRBD2. This CDR3 has 13 amino acids. The V gene end was trimmed by 6 bases and the J gene end by 3 bases; junction bases not matched to a gene: 1. Per the germline V gene, CDR1 is KGHPV and CDR2 is FQNQEV (reference sequence). Incomplete CDR3 DNA: TGTGCCAGCAGAGGACTGGGGGGCTATGAACAGTAC. Translation gives CASRGLGGYEQY. In full, the CDR3 reads CASRGLGGYEQYF.

This clone is categorized as large. Mouse gene names and germline throughout. The read comes to an end 1 residue before the CDR3 does, leaving the germline J gene to fill in the end. This rearrangement joins TRBV4 to TRBJ2-7, with TRBD2 matching 8 bases. CDR3 length: 13 amino acids. From germline, CDR1 is LGHDT and CDR2 YNNKQL (reference sequence). V lost 3 bases and J lost 4; bases outside the gene matches: 2. The covered CDR3 bases are TGTGCCAGCAGCTACTGGGGGGAGTATGAACAGTAC. Translating gives CASSYWGEYEQY. The whole CDR3 region reads CASSYWGEYEQYF.

Turning to this clone: Gene and germline names: mouse. The CDR3 end is not reached by the read, which stops 1 residue before it; the germline J gene fills it in. The gene calls are TRBV2 and TRBJ2-3; D unclear. Germline CDR1 reads LGHNA; CDR2 reads YSYQKL. CDR3 length equals 13 residues. V was shortened by 0 bases and J by 0 bases, with 1 base between the two germline ends. CDR3 sequence: CASSQESAETLYF. The CDR3 DNA, read in part, is TGTGCCAGCAGCCAAGAAAGTGCAGAAACGCTGTAT.

Notes on this clone: Mouse germline and gene names are used. Read data end 1 residue before the CDR3 end; the end is taken from the germline J gene. The rearrangement joins TRBV1 to TRBJ1-1, with D unclear. The CDR3 length is 13 residues. V was cut by 3 bases and J by 0 bases, with 5 bases left in between. Per the germline V gene, CDR1 is NSQYPW and CDR2 is LRSPGD (reference sequence). CDR3 residues: CTCSAQANTEVFF. The covered CDR3 bases are TGCACCTGCAGTGCGCAGGCAAACACAGAAGTCTTC. The full variable domain, its missing parts supplied by reference TRBV1 and TRBJ1-1, is VTLLEQNPRWRLVPRGQAVNLRCILKNSQYPWMSWYQQDLQKQLQWLFTLRSPGDKEVKSLPGADYLATRVTDTELRLQVANMSQGRTLYCTCSAQANTEVFFGKGTRLTVV.

This clone has just a few counts. Germline and genes here are mouse. Coverage ceases 1 residue before the CDR3 finishes, and the germline J gene fills in the end. This chain joins TRBV16 and TRBJ2-3; 7 nucleotides line up with TRBD1. Germline V gene data show CDR1 as SGHSA and CDR2 as FRNQAP. The CDR3 has 15 amino acids. J gave up 0 bases and V 4 bases, and 4 bases lay outside the gene matches. The CDR3 is CASSSGQASAETLYF. The CDR3 DNA, read in part, is TGTGCAAGCAGCTCAGGACAGGCTAGTGCAGAAACGCTGTAT.